This record covers a single T cell receptor beta chain. V shed 5 bases, J shed 6 bases, and the junction held 24 bases outside the gene matches. CDR3 length: 19 residues. In germline, CDR1 is GTSNPN, CDR2 SVGIG (reference sequence). The study sampled nominally healthy donors, though unrecorded immune exposures were likely. This sample was included in a study of cytomegalovirus exposure and HLA in healthy donors. In the study overall: Sequencing of about 200 million T cells in an earlier analysis found 120 million or so unique TCR beta sequences.

PCR amplification relied on 60 Vbeta primers (plus 13 Jbeta primers). TCRdb's copy holds only in-frame clones and misses some; the assay was immunoSEQ multiplex PCR. The sample carries 150,000 to 200,000 clones, roughly 80% recorded once. The sample comprised PBMCs. The gene calls are TRBV30 and TRBJ1-4; 7 bases align to TRBD1. The TCR sequence derives from a human donor in good health. The CDR3 is CAWALRRQGSERVDEKLFF. CDR3 DNA: TGTGCCTGGGCCCTCAGAAGACAGGGATCAGAAAGGGTTGATGAAAAACTGTTTTTT.